This TCR beta chain was identified in a study of shared clonotypes between healthy human individuals. The CDR3 runs 13 residues. The germline CDR1 and CDR2 sequences are SGHVS and FQNEAQ. The germline V and J ends were trimmed by 4 bases and 4 bases, with 8 bases remaining between them. Using immunoSEQ multiplex PCR, the repertoire was profiled, and TCRdb retains in-frame clones only, with some absent. Of over 850,000 clones detected, 78% appear once; the ten largest clones hold roughly 0.57%. The sample consisted of memory CD4+ T cells from PBMCs. Subset here: CD45RA-negative fraction. The chain employs TRBV7-8 and TRBJ2-1; D uncertain. The sequence derives from a man aged 18 to 29 in good health. Some clones in this sample may be carry-over from other donors' samples. The CDR3 reads CASSSGTYNEQFF. For the CDR3, the DNA is TGTGCCAGCAGCTCAGGAACTTACAATGAGCAGTTCTTC.